The T cell receptor beta chain described here comes from a study of tumor and adjacent non-tumor tissue in lung cancer. This sample's RNA came from whole unsorted tissue. This non-tumor lung sample came from over 3 cm beyond the tumor edge. The library came from three nested PCR rounds adapted from ARM-PCR protocols. TCRdb reprocessed the multiplex PCR reads with MiXCR, giving one entry per CDR3 protein. Here the sample spans under 80,000 distinct CDR3 sequences, 75% to 85% being singletons. Only one count was recorded for this clonotype. A single base separates this from a much larger clone, so it may be a read error. The sequence came from a man in his 60s with non-small cell lung cancer. Source material: distant non-tumor lung tissue.

CDR3 sequence: CSARALDISYNTGELFF. DNA of the CDR3: TGCAGTGCTAGAGCCCTGGACATCTCCTATAACACCGGGGAGCTGTTTTTT. This rearrangement joins TRBV20-1 to TRBJ2-2; tentatively, D is TRBD1 (5 bases). The V and J ends lost 1 base and 2 bases respectively, with 17 bases between them. The length of the CDR3 is 17 residues. Germline V gene sequence: CDR1 DFQATT, CDR2 SNEGSKA (reference sequence).